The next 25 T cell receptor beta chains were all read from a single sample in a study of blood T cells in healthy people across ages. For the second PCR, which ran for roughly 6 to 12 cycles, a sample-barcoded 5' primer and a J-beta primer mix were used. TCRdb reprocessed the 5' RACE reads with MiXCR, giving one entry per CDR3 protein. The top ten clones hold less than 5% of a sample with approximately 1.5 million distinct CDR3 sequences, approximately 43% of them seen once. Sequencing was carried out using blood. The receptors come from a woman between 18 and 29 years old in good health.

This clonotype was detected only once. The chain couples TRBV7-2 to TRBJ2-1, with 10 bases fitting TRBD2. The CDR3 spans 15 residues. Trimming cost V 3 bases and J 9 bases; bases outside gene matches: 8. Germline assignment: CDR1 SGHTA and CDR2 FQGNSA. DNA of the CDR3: TGTGCCAGCAGCTTTCCCCTAGCGGGAGTGTTTGAGCAGTTCTTC. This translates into CASSFPLAGVFEQFF.

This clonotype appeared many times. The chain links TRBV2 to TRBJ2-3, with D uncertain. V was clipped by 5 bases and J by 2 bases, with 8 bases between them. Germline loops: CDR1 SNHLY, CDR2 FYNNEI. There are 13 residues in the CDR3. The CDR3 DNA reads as TGTGCCAGCAGTCCTCCTTTCACAGATACGCAGTATTTT. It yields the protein CASSPPFTDTQYF.

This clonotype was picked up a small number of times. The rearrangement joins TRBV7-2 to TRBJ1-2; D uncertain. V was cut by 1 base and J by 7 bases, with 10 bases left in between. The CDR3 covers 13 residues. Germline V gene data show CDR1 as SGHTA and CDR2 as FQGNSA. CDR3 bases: TGTGCCAGCAGCTTAGGTGTGAGCTGTGGCTACACCTTC. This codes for CASSLGVSCGYTF.

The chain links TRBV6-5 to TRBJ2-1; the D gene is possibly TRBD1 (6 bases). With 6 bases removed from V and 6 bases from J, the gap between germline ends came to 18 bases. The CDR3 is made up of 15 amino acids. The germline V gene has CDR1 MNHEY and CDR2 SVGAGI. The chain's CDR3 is CASSIRGSRGNEQFF. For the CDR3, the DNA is TGTGCCAGCAGCATAAGGGGGAGTCGGGGCAATGAGCAGTTCTTC.

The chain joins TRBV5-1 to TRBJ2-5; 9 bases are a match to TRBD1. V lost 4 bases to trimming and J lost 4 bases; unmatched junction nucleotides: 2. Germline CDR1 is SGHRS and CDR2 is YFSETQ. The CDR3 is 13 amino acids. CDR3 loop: CASSTGQGETQYF. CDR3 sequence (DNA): TGCGCCAGCAGCACGGGACAGGGAGAGACCCAGTACTTC.

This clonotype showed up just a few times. CDR3 protein: CSAIIPISYEQYF. CDR3 bases: TGCAGTGCTATTATACCAATCTCCTACGAGCAGTACTTC. This chain uses TRBV20-1 with TRBJ2-7; D remains unclear. Germline V lookup: CDR1 DFQATT, CDR2 SNEGSKA (reference sequence). The V end lost 4 bases, the J end lost 0 bases, and 10 bases lay between the germline ends. CDR3 length: 13 residues.

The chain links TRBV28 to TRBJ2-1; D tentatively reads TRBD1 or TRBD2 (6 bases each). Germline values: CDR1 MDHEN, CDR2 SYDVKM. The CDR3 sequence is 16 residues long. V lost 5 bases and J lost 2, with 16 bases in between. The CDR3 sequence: CASSPGAGIPYNEQFF. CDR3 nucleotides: TGTGCCAGCAGTCCAGGGGCGGGAATCCCCTACAATGAGCAGTTCTTC.

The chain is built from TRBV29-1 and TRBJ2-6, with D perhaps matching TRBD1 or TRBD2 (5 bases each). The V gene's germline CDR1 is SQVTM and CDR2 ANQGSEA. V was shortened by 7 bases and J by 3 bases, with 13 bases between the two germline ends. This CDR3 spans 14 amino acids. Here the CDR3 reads CSAVGGSGANVLTF. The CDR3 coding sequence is TGCAGCGCTGTTGGGGGAAGTGGGGCCAACGTCCTGACTTTC.

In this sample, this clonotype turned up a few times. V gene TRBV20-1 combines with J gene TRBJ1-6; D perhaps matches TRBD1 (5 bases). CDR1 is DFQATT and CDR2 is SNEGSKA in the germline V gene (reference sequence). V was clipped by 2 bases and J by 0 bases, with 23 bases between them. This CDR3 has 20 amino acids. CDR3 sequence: CSARQFLIPPGGSYNSPLHF. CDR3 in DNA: TGCAGTGCTAGACAATTTCTTATACCGCCCGGGGGCTCCTATAATTCACCCCTCCACTTT.

In DNA form, the CDR3 reads TGTGCCATCAGTGACGACAGCGATGAGCAGTTCTTC. Translated: CAISDDSDEQFF. V usage is TRBV10-3 and J usage is TRBJ2-1, with D possibly TRBD1 on 5 matching bases. The V gene's germline CDR1 is ENHRY and CDR2 SYGVKD. Trimming shortened V by 3 bases and J by 8 bases, and 8 bases separated the two germline ends. The CDR3 has 12 residues.

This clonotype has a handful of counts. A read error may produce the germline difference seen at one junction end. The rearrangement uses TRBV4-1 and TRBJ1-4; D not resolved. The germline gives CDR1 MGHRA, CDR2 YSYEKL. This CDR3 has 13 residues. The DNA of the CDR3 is TGCGCCAGCAGACAAGTGGTGAATGAAAAACTGTTTTTT. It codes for CASRQVVNEKLFF.

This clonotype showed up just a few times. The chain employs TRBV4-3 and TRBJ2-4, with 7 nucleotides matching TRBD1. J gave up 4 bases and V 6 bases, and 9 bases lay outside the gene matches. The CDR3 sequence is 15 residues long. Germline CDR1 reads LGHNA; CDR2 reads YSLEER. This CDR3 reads CASSRSGTVKNIQYF. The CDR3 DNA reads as TGCGCCAGCAGTCGCTCCGGGACAGTGAAAAACATTCAGTACTTC.

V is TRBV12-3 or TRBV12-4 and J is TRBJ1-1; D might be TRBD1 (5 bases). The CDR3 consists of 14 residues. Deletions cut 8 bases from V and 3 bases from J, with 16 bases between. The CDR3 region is CASRIGWGDTEAFF. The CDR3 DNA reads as TGTGCCAGCCGGATTGGGTGGGGGGACACTGAAGCTTTCTTT.

The CDR3 protein is CASSLGRTGALETQYF. In nucleotides, the CDR3 is TGTGCCAGCAGCCTTGGAAGGACAGGGGCGTTGGAGACCCAGTACTTC. This sequence joins TRBV7-3 and TRBJ2-7; 9 bases align to TRBD1. The end of the DNA fits TRBJ2-5 better, so the J call may be wrong. The germline gives CDR1 SGHTA, CDR2 FQGTGA. The CDR3 length is 16 residues.

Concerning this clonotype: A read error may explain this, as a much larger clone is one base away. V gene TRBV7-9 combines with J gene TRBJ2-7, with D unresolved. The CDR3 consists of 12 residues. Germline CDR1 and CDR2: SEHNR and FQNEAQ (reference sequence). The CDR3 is CASSMDGYERYF. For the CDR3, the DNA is TGTGCCAGCAGCATGGACGGATACGAGCGGTACTTC.

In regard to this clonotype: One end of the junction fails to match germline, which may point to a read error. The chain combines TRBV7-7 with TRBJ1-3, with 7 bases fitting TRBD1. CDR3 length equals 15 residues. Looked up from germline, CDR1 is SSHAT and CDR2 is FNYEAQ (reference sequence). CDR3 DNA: TGTGCTAGCAGCCCTACAGGGGAATCTGGAAACACCATATATTTT. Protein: CASSPTGESGNTIYF.

The CDR3 DNA follows: TGTGCCAGCAGTGTGAGGCGGGGGAACACTGAAGCTTTCTTT. This codes for CASSVRRGNTEAFF. The rearrangement joins TRBV2 to TRBJ1-1; D remains unclear. The ends were cut back, 4 bases at V and 1 base at J, with 10 bases in the middle. The CDR3 runs 14 residues. Germline V CDR1 and CDR2: SNHLY, FYNNEI.

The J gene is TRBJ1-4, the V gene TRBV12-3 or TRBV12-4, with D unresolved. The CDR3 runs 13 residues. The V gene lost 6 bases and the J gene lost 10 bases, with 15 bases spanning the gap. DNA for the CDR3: TGTGCCAGCAGGCCCGATGAACCGGGAAAACTGTTTTTT. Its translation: CASRPDEPGKLFF.

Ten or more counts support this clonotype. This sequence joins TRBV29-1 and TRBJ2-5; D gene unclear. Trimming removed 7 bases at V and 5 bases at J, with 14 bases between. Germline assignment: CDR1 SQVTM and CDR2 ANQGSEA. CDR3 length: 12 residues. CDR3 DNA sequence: TGCAGCGCCCGTAGGGATCGGGAGACCCAGTACTTC. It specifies CSARRDRETQYF.

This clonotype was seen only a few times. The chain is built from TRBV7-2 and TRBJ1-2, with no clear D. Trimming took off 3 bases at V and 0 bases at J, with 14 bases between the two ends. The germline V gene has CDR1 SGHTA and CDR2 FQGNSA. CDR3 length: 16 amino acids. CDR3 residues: CASSLDSAMSNYGYTF. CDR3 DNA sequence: TGTGCCAGCAGCTTGGATTCAGCCATGTCTAACTATGGCTACACCTTC.

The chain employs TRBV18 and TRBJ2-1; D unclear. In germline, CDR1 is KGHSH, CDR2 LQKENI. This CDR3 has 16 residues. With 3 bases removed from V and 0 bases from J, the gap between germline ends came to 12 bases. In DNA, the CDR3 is TGTGCCAGCTCACCTGGACCAACCCTCTCCTACAATGAGCAGTTCTTC. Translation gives CASSPGPTLSYNEQFF. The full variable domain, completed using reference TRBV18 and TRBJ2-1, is NAGVMQNPRHLVRRRGQEARLRCSPMKGHSHVYWYRQLPEEGLKFMVYLQKENIIDESGMPKERFSAEFPKEGPSILRIQQVVRGDSAAYFCASSPGPTLSYNEQFFGPGTRLTVL.

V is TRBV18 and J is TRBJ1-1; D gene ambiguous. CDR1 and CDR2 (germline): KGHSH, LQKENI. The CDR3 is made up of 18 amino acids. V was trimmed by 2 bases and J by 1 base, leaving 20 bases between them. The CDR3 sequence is CASSPIHLGQAENTEAFF. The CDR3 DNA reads TGTGCCAGCTCACCAATTCATCTCGGCCAGGCGGAGAACACTGAAGCTTTCTTT.

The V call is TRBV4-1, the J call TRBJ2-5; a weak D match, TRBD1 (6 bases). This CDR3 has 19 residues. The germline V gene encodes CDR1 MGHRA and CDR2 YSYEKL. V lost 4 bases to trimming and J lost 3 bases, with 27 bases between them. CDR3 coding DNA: TGCGCCAGCAGCCCCTTCTTGGGCAGGGTTGGCAGGGGAGAAGAGACCCAGTACTTC. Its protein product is CASSPFLGRVGRGEETQYF.

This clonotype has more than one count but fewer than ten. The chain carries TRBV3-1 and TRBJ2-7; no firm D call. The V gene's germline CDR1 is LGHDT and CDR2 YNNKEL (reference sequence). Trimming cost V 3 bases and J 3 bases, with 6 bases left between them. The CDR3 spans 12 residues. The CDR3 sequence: CASSHTNYEQYF. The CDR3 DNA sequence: TGTGCCAGCAGCCATACGAACTACGAGCAGTACTTC.

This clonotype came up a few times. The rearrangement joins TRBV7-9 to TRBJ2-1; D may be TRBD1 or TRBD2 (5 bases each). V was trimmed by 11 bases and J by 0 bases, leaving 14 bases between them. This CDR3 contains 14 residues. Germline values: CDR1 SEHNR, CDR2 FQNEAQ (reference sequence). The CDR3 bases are TGTGCCGTCGGGGCGGGCCGCTCCTACAATGAGCAGTTCTTC. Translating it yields CAVGAGRSYNEQFF.